This T cell receptor (beta chain) was sequenced in a study of blood T cell repertoires in COVID-19. Study context: Samples representing acute and convalescent COVID-19 were sourced from the United States, Italy and Spain. Sources were T cells, B-cell-depleted T cells, or PBMCs; the material itself was cDNA or gDNA.

TCRdb's copy holds only in-frame clones and misses some; the assay was immunoSEQ multiplex PCR. The data contain about 220,000 clones, more than 65% of them singletons. Between the trimmed V and J ends, which lost 6 bases and 7 bases, there was a span of 18 bases. The germline CDR1 and CDR2 sequences are MNHEY and SVGAGI. The CDR3 runs to 14 residues. This receptor was obtained from a woman aged 60-70 years with acute or convalescent COVID-19. Source material: peripheral blood. The chain has TRBV6-5 and TRBJ1-1; maybe TRBD1 (6 bases). The CDR3 loop reads CASRIRRTAFEAFF. The CDR3, as DNA: TGTGCCAGCAGGATACGGAGGACAGCCTTTGAAGCTTTCTTT.